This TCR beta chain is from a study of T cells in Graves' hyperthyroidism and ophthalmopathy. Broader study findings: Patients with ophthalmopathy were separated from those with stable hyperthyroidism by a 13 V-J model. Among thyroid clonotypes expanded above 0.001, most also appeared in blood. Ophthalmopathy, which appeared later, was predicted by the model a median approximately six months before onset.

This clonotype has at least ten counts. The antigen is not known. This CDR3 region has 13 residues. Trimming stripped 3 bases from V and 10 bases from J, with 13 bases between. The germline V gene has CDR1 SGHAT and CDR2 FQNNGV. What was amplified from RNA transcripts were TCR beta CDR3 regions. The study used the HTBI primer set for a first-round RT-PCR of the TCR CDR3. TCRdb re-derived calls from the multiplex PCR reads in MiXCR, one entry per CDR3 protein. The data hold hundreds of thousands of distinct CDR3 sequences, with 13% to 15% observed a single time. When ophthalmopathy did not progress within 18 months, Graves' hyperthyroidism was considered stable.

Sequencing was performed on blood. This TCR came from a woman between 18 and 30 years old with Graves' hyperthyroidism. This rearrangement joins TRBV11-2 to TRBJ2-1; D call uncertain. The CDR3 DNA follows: TGTGCCAGCAGCTTTGGGTTTACGCACGAGCAGTTCTTC. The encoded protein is CASSFGFTHEQFF. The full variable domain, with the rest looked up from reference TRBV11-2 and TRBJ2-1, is EAGVAQSPRYKIIEKRQSVAFWCNPISGHATLYWYQQILGQGPKLLIQFQNNGVVDDSQLPKDRFSAERLKGVDSTLKIQPAKLEDSAVYLCASSFGFTHEQFFGPGTRLTVL.